The clone carrying this T cell receptor (beta chain) was seen ten or more times. The length of the CDR3 is 16 residues. The trim removed 5 bases at V and 1 base at J, leaving 4 bases unmatched. CDR1 and CDR2 (germline): MDHEN, SYDVKM. Template material for amplifying TCR beta CDR3 regions consisted of RNA transcripts. The TCR CDR3 was amplified in a first-round RT-PCR using the HTBI primer set. TCRdb reprocessed the multiplex PCR reads with MiXCR, giving one entry per CDR3 protein. The sample lists 300,000 to 350,000 distinct CDR3 sequences; approximately 14% were seen once. The source of the sample is a study of T cells in Graves' hyperthyroidism and ophthalmopathy.

The V call is TRBV28, the J call TRBJ2-6; TRBD1 agrees at 8 bases. The material sequenced was blood. The sequence derives from a woman in her 30s with Graves' hyperthyroidism. The CDR3 nucleotides are TGTGCCAGCAGTCAGTGGACAGGGTCTGGGGCCAACGTCCTGACTTTC. It specifies CASSQWTGSGANVLTF.